This T cell receptor (beta chain) appears in the sequencing data of a study of lymphopenia after photon versus proton radiotherapy. Points from the study as a whole: Authors raise, but do not show, better survival with proton therapy. After lymphocyte nadir, photon-treated repertoires showed oligoclonal expansion, especially CD8+ Temra. A bigger post-nadir fall in TCR diversity correlated inversely with survival time in deceased patients. Relative stability marked proton patients; photon patients lost diversity and naive cells.

Repertoires were generated with immunoSEQ multiplex PCR, while TCRdb's copy carries only in-frame clones and drops some. The sample contains under 25,000 clones, roughly 85% of which appear only once. After removal of 5 bases from V and 3 bases from J, the junction contained 5 bases not matched to a gene. Looked up from germline, CDR1 is SGHNT and CDR2 is YYREEE (reference sequence). The CDR3 runs to 14 residues. A word on this clone: Antigen: not known.

The source material was peripheral blood, sampled from a patient treated with photon-based radiotherapy. This receptor was taken from a man aged 55 to 70 with pancreatic cancer. The chain couples TRBV5-4 to TRBJ2-3, with 8 bases identical to TRBD2. CDR3 in DNA: TGTGCCAGCAGTTCCAGCGGGGGAACAGATACGCAGTATTTT. Translation gives CASSSSGGTDTQYF.